This T cell receptor beta chain was identified in a study of T cell clonality in common variable immunodeficiency. Germline V gene lookup returns CDR1 SGHTA and CDR2 FQGNSA. CDR3 length: 13 amino acids. Losses at the gene ends were 7 bases for V and 4 bases for J; bases not matched to a gene: 3. Equal genomic DNA amounts from CVID and control samples were sequenced. The table came from immunoSEQ multiplex PCR; TCRdb's copy has only in-frame clones and leaves some out. The profile covers around 57,000 clones, none occurring a single time. Findings of the study overall: CVID subjects had higher TCRbeta clonality than healthy controls, most marked in about a third. Patient heterogeneity in the CVID cohort limited correlations between repertoire features and clinical complications.

This clone occurred many times. The target antigen is unknown. Read sequence stops 3 residues before the CDR3 end, and the germline J gene provides the missing end. The chain combines TRBV7-2 with TRBJ2-5; 10 positions agree with TRBD1. The receptor's source is a person aged 18 to 75 in good health. Sample: peripheral blood mononuclear cells. This CDR3 reads CASTRQGAETQYF. The CDR3 DNA, read in part, is TGTGCCAGCACCAGACAGGGGGCAGAGACC.